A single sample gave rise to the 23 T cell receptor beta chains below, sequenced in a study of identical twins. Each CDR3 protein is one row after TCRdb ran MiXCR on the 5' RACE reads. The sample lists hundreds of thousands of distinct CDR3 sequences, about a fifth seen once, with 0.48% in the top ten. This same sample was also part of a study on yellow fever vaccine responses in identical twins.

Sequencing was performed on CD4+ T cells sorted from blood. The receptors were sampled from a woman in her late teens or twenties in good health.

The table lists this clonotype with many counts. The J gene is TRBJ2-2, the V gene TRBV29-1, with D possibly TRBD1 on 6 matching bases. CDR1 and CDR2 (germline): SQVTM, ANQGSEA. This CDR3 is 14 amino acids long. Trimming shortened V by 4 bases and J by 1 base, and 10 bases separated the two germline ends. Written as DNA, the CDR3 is TGCAGCGTTGTTGGCAGGGGGAACACCGGGGAGCTGTTTTTT. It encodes CSVVGRGNTGELFF.

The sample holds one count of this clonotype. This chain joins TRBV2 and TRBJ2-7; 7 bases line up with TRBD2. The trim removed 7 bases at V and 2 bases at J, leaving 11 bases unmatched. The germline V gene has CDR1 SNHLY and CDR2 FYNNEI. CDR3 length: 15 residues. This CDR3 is CASTESGIGAYEQYF. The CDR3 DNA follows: TGTGCCAGCACCGAAAGCGGGATAGGGGCCTACGAGCAGTACTTC.

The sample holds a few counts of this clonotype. The CDR3 coding sequence is TGTGCCACCAGCAGAGATTGGGACTACGAGCAGTACGTC. Translating gives CATSRDWDYEQYV. The gene calls are TRBV15 and TRBJ2-7; D gene ambiguous. V lost 0 bases, J lost 3 bases, and 6 bases lay in between. Germline V CDR1 and CDR2: LNHNV, YYDKDF (reference sequence). This CDR3 is built from 13 residues.

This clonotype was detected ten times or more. Here the CDR3 reads CASSLGGDQPQHF. The CDR3 region has the DNA TGTGCCAGCAGTTTGGGGGGAGATCAGCCCCAGCATTTT. The V call is TRBV12-3 or TRBV12-4, the J call TRBJ1-5, with TRBD1 as a possible D gene (5 bases). Trimming cost V 3 bases and J 5 bases, with 8 bases left between them. There are 13 residues in the CDR3.

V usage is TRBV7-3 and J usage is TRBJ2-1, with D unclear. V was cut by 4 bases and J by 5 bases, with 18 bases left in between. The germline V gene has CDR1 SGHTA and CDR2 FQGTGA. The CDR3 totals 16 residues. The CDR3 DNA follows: TGTGCCAGCAGCTCCGTTACAACTCCAACCCACAATGAGCAGTTCTTC. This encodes CASSSVTTPTHNEQFF. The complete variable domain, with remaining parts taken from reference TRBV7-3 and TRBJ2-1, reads GAGVSQTPSNKVTEKGKYVELRCDPISGHTALYWYRQSLGQGPEFLIYFQGTGAADDSGLPNDRFFAVRPEGSVSTLKIQRTERGDSAVYLCASSSVTTPTHNEQFFGPGTRLTVL.

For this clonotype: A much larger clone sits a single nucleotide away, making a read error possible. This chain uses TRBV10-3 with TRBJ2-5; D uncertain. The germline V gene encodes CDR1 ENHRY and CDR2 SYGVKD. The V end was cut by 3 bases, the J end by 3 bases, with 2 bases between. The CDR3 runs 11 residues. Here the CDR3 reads CAISDEETQYF. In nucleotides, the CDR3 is TGTGCCATCAGTGACGAAGAGACCCAGTACTTC.

CDR3 sequence reads: CASSQVQRDGQYF. In nucleotides, the CDR3 is TGCGCCAGCAGCCAAGTCCAGCGAGACGGGCAGTACTTC. The chain employs TRBV4-1 and TRBJ2-7, with D unresolved. V was shortened by 1 base and J by 9 bases, with 13 bases between the two germline ends. CDR3 length: 13 residues. Germline CDR1 and CDR2: MGHRA and YSYEKL.

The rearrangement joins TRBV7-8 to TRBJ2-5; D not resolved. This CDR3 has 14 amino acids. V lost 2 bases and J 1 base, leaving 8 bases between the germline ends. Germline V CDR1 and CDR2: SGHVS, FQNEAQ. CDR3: CASSLNSLQETQYF. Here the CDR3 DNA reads TGTGCCAGCAGCTTAAACAGCCTCCAAGAGACCCAGTACTTC.

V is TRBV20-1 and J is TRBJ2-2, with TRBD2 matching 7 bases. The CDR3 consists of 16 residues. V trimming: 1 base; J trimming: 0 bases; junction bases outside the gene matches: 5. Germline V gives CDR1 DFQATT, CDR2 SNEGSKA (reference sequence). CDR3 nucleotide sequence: TGCAGTGCTAGAGGGGGAGGGAGTGCGAACACCGGGGAGCTGTTTTTT. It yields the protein CSARGGGSANTGELFF.

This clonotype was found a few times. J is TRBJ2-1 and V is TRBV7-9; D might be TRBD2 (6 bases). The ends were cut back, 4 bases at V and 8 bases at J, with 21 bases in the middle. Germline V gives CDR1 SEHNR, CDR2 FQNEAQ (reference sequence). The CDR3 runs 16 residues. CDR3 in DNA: TGTGCCAGCAGCTCCTTCCACTTGGGGGGAGCTGATGAGCAGTTCTTC. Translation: CASSSFHLGGADEQFF.

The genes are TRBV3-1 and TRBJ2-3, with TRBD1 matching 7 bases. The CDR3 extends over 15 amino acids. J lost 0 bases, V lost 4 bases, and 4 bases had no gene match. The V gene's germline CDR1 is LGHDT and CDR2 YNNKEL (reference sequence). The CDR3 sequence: CASSPGGASTDTQYF. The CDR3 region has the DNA TGTGCCAGCAGCCCAGGGGGAGCTAGCACAGATACGCAGTATTTT.

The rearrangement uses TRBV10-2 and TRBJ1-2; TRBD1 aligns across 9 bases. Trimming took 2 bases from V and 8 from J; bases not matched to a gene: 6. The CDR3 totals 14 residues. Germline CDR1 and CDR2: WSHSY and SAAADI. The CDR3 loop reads CASSETGQGGGYTF. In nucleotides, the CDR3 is TGCGCCAGCAGTGAGACGGGACAGGGTGGGGGCTACACCTTC.

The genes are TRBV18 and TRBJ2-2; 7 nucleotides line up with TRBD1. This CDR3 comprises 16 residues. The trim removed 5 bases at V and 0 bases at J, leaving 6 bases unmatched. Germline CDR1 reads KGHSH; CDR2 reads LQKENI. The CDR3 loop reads CASSRDRVANTGELFF. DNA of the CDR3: TGTGCCAGCTCAAGAGACAGGGTAGCGAACACCGGGGAGCTGTTTTTT. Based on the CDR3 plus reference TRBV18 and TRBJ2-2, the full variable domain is NAGVMQNPRHLVRRRGQEARLRCSPMKGHSHVYWYRQLPEEGLKFMVYLQKENIIDESGMPKERFSAEFPKEGPSILRIQQVVRGDSAAYFCASSRDRVANTGELFFGEGSRLTVL.

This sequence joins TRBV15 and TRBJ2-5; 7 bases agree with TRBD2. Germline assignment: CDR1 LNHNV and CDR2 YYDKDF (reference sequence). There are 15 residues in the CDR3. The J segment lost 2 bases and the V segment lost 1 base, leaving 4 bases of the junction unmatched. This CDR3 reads CATSRVEAGQETQYF. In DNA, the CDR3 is TGTGCCACCAGCAGAGTTGAAGCGGGGCAAGAGACCCAGTACTTC.

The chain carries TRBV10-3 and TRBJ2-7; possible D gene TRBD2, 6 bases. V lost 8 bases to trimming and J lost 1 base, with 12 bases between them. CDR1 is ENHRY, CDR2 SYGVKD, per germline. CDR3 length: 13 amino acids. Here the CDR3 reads CAIRAGGSYEQYF. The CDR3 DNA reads TGTGCCATCCGAGCGGGCGGATCCTACGAGCAGTACTTC.

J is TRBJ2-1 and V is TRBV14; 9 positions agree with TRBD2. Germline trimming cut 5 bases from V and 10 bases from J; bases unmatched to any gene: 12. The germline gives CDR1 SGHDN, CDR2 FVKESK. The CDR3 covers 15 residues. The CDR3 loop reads CASSGGGGRAEEQFF. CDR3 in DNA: TGTGCCAGCAGCGGGGGAGGCGGGAGGGCCGAGGAGCAGTTCTTC.

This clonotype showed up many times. CDR3 DNA: TGTGCCACCAGTCCAGGGACTGGCTACACCTTC. Protein product: CATSPGTGYTF. V is TRBV24-1 and J is TRBJ1-2; TRBD1 is a possible D gene (5 bases). Germline CDR1 is KGHDR and CDR2 is SFDVKD. The CDR3 length is 11 residues. V lost 6 bases and J lost 7, with 8 bases in between.

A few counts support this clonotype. The DNA for the CDR3 is TGCGCCAGCAGCTTGGACGGAGGGATAAACTATGGCTACACCTTC. Encoded protein: CASSLDGGINYGYTF. V and J are TRBV5-1 and TRBJ1-2; the D is unclear. Per germline, CDR1 SGHRS and CDR2 YFSETQ. With 0 bases removed from V and 2 bases from J, the gap between germline ends came to 11 bases. This CDR3 contains 15 residues.

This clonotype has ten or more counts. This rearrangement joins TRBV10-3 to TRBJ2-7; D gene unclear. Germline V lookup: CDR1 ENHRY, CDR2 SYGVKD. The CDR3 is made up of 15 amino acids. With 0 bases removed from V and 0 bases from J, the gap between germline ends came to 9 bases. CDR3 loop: CAISESDGTSYEQYF. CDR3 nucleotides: TGTGCCATCAGTGAGTCTGACGGAACCTCCTACGAGCAGTACTTC.

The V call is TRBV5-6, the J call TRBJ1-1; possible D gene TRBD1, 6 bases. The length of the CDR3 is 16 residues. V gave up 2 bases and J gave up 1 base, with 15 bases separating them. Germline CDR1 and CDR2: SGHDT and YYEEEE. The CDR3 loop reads CASSFGRGWGNTEAFF. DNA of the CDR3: TGTGCCAGCAGCTTCGGAAGGGGGTGGGGGAACACTGAAGCTTTCTTT.

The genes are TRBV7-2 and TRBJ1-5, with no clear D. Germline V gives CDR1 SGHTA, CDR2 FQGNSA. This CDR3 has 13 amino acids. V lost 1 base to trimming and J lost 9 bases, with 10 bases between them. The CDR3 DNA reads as TGTGCCAGCAGCTTAGACCCTAAAAGGCCCCAGCATTTT. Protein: CASSLDPKRPQHF.

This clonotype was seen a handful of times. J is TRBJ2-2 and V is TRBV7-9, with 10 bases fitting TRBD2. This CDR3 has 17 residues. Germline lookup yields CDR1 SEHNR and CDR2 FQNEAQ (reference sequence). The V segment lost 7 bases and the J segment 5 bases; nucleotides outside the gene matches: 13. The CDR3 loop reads CASIGPAGGPGTGELFF. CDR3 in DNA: TGTGCCAGCATCGGACCAGCGGGAGGGCCGGGGACCGGGGAGCTGTTTTTT.

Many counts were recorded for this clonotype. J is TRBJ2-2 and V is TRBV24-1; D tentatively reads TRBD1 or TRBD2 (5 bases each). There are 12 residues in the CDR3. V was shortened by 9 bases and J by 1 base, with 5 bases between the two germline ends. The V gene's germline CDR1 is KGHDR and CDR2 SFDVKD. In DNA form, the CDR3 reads TGTGCCACCGGGGGGAACACCGGGGAGCTGTTTTTT. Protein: CATGGNTGELFF.